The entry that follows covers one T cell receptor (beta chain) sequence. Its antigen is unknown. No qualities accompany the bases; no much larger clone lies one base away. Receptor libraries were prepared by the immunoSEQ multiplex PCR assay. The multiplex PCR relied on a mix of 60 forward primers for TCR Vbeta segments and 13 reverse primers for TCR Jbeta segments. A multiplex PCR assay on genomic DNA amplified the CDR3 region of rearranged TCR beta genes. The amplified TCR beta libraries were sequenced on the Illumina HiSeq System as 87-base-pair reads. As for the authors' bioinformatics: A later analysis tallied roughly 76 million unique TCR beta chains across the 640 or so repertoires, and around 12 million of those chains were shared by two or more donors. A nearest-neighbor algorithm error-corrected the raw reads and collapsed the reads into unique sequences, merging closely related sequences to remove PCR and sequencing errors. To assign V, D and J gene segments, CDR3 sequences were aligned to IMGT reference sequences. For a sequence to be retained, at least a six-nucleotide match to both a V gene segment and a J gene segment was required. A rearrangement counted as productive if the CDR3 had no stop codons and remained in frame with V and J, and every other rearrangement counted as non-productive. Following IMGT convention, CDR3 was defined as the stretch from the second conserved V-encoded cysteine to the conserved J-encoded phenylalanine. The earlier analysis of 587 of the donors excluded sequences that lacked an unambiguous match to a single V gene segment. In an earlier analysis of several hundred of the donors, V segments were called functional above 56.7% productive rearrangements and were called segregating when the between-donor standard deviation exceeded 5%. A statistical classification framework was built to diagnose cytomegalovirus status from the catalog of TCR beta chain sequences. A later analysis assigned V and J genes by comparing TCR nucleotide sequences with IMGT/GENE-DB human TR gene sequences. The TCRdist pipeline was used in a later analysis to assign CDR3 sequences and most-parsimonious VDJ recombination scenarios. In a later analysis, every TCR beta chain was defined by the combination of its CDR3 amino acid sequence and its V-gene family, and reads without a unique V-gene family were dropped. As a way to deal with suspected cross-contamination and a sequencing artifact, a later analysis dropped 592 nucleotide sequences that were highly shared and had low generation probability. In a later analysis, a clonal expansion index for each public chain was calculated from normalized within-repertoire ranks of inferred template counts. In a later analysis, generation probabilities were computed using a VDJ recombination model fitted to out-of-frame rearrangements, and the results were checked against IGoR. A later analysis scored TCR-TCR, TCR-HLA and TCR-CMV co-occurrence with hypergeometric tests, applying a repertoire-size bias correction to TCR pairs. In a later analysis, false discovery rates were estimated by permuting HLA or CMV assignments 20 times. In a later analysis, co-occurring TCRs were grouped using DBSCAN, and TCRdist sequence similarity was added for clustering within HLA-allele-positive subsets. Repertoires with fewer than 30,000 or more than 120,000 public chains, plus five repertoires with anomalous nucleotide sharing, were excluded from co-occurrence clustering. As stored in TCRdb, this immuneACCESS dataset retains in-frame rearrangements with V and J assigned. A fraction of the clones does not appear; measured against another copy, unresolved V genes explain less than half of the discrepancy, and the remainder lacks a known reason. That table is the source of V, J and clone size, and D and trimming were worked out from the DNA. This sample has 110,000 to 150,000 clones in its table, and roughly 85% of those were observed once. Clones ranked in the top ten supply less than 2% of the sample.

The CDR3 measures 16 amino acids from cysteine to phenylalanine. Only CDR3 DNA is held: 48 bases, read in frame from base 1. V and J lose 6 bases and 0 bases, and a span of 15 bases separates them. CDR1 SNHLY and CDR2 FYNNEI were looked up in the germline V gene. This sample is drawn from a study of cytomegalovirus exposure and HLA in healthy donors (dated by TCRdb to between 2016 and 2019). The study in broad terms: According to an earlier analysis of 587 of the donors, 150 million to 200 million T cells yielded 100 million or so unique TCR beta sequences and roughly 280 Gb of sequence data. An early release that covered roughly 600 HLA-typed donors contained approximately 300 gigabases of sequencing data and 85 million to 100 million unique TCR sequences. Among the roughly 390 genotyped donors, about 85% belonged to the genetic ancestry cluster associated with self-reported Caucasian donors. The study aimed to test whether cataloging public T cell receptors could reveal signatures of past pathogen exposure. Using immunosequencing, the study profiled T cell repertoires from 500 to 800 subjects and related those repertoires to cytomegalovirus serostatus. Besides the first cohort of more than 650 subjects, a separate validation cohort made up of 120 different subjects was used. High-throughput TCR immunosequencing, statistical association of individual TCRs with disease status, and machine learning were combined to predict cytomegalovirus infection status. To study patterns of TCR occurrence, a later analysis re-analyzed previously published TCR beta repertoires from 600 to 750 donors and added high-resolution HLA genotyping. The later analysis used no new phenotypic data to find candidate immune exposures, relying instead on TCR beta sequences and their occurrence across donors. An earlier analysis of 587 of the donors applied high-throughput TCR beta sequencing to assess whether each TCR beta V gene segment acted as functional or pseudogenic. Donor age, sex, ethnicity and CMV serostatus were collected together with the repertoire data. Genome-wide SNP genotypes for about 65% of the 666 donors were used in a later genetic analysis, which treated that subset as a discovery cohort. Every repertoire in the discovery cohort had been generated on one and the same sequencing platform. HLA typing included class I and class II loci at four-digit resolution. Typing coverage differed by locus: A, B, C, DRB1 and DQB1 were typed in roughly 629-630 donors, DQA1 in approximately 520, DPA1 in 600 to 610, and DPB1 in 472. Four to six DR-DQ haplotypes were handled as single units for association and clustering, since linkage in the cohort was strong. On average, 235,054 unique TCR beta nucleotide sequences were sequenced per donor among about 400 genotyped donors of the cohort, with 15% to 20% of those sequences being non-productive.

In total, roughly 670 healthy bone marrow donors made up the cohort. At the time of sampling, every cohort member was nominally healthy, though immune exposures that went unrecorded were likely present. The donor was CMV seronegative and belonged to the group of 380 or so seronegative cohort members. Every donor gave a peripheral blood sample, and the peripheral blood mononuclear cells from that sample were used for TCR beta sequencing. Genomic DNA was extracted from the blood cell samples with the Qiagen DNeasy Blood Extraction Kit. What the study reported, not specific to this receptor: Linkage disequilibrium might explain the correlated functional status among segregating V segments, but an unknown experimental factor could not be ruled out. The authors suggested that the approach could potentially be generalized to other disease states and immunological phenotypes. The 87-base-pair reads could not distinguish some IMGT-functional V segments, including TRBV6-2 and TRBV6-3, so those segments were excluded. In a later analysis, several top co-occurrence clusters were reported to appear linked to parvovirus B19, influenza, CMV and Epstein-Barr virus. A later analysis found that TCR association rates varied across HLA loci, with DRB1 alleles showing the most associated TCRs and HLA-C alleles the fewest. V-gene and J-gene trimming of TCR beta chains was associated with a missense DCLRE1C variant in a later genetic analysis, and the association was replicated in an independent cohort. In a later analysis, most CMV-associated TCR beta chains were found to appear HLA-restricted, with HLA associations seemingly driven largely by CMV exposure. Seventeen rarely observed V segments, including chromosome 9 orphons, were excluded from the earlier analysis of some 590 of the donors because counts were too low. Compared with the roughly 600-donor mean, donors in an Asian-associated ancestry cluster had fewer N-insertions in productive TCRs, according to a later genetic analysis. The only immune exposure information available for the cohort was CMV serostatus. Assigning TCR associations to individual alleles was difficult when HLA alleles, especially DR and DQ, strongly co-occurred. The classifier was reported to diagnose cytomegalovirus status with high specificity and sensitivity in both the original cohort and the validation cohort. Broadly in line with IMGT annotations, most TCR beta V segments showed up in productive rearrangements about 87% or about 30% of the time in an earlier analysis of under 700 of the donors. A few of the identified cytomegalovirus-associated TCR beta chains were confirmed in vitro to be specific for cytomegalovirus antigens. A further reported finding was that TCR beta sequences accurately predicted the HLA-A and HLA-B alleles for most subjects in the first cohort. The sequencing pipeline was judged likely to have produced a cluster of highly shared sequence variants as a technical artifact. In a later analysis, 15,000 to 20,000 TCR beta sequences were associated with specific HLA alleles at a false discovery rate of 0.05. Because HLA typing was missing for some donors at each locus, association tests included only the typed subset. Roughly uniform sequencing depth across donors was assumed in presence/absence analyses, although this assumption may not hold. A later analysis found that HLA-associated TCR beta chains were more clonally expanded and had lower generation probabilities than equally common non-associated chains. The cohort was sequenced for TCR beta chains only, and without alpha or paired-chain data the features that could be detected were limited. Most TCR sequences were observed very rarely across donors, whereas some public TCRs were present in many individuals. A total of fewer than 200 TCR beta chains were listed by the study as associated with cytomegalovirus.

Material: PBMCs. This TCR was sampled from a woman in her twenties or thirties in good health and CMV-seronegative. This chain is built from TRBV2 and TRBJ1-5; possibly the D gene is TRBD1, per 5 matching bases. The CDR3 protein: CASSHALGLSNQPQHF. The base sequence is TGTGCCAGCAGCCACGCCCTGGGACTTAGCAATCAGCCCCAGCATTTT.